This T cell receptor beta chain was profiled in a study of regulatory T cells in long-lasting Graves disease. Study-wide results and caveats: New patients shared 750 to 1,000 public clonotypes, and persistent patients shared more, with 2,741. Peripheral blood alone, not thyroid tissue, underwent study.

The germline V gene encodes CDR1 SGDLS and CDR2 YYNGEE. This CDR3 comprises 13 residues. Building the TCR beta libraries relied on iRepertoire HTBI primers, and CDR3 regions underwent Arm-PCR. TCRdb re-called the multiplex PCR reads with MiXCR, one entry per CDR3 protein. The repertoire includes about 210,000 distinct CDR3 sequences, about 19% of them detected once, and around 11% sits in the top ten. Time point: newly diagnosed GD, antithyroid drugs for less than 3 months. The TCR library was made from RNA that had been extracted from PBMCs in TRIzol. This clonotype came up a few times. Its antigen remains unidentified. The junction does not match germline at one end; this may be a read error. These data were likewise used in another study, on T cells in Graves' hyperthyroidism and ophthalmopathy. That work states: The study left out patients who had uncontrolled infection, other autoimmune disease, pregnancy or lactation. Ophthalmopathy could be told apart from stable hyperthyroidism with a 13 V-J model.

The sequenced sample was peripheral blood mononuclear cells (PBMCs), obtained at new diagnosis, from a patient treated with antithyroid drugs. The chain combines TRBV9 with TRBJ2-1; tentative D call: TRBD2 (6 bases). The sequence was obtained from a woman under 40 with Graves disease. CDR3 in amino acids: CASSGLTYNEQFF. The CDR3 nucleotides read TGTGCCAGTAGCGGCTTAACCTACAATGAGCAGTTCTTC.